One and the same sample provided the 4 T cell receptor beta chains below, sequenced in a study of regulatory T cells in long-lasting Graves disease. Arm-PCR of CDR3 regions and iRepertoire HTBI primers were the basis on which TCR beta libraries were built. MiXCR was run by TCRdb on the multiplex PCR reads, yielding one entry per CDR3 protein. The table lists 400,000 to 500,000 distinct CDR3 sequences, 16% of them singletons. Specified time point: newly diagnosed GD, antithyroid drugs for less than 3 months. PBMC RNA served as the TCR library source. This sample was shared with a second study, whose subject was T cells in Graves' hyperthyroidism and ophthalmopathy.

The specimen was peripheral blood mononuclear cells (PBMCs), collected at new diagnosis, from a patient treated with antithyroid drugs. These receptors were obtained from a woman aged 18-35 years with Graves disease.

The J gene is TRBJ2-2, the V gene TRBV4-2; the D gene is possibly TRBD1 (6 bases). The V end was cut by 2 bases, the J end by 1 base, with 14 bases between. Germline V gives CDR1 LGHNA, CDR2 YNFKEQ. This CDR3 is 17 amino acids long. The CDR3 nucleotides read TGTGCCAGCAGCCAAAATCAGGGGATCGGGAACACCGGGGAGCTGTTTTTT. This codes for CASSQNQGIGNTGELFF.

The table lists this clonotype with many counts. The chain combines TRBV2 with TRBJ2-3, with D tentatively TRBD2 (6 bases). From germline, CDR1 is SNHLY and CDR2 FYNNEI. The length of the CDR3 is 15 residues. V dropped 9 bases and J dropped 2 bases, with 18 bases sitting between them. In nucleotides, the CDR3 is TGTGCCAGTCGGGGGACGGAACTAATCACAGATACGCAGTATTTT. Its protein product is CASRGTELITDTQYF. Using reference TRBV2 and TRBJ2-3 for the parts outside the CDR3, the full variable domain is EPEVTQTPSHQVTQMGQEVILRCVPISNHLYFYWYRQILGQKVEFLVSFYNNEISEKSEIFDDQFSVERPDGSNFTLKIRSTKLEDSAMYFCASRGTELITDTQYFGPGTRLTVL.

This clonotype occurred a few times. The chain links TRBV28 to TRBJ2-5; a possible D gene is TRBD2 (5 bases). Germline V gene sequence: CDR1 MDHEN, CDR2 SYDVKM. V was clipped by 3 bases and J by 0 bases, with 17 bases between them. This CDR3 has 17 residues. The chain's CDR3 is CASSFILGGRDQETQYF. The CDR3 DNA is TGTGCCAGCAGTTTTATTCTTGGAGGCCGGGACCAAGAGACCCAGTACTTC. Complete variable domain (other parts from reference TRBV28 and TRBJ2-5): DVKVTQSSRYLVKRTGEKVFLECVQDMDHENMFWYRQDPGLGLRLIYFSYDVKMKEKGDIPEGYSVSREKKERFSLILESASTNQTSMYLCASSFILGGRDQETQYFGPGTRLLVL.

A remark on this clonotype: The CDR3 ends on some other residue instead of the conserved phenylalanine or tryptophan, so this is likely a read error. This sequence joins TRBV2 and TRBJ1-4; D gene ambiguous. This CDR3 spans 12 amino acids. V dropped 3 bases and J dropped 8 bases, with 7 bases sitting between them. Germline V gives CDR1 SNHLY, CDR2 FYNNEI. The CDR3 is CASSEDGEKLFS. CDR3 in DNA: TGTGCCAGCAGTGAGGATGGAGAAAAACTGTTTTCT.